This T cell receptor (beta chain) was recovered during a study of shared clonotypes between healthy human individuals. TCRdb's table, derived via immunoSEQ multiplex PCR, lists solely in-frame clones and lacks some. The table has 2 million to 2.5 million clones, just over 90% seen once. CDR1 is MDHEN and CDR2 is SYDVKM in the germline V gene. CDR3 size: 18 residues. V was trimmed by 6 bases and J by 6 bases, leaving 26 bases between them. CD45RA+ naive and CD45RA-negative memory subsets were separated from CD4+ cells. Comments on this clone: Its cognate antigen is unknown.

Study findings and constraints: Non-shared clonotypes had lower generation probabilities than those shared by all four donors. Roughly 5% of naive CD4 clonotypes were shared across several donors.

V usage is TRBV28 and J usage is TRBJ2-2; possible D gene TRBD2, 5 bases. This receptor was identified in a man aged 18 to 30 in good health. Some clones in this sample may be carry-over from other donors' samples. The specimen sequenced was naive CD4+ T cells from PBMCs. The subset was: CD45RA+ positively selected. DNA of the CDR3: TGTGCCAGCAGCAGCGGAAAGCGCGGCAGTGCGTTTGCCGGGGAGCTGTTTTTT. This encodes CASSSGKRGSAFAGELFF. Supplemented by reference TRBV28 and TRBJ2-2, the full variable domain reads DVKVTQSSRYLVKRTGEKVFLECVQDMDHENMFWYRQDPGLGLRLIYFSYDVKMKEKGDIPEGYSVSREKKERFSLILESASTNQTSMYLCASSSGKRGSAFAGELFFGEGSRLTVL.